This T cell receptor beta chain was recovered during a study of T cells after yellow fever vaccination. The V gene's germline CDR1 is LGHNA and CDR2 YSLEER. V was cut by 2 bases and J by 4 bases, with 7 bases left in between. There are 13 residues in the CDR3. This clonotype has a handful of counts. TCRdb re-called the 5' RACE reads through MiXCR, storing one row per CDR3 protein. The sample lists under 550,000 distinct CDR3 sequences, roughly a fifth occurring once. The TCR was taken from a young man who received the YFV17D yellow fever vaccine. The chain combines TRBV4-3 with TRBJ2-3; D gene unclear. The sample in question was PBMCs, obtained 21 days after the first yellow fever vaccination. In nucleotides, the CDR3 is TGCGCCAGCAGCCAACAGGTGGCAGATACGCAGTATTTT. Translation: CASSQQVADTQYF.